These T cell receptor beta chains were read from a single sample in a study of CD8+ T cells in alopecia areata. Profiled with immunoSEQ multiplex PCR; TCRdb holds only in-frame clones, not every one. The sample includes approximately 210,000 clones, around 66% of them seen just once. The sample here was CD4+ T cells sorted from blood, taken at week 44, from a patient treated with tofacitinib. All receptors come from a human donor with alopecia areata. Both conserved end residues are part of each CDR3. A D gene is named only where the DNA matches it firmly. Size is stated for part of the rows, as once, few or many counts, or as a class when the clone is expanded.

v_call	j_call	d_call	clone_size	cdr3_aa	cdr3_nt
TRBV7-2	TRBJ2-7	TRBD1	-	CASSPRDRVIEQYF	TGTGCCAGCAGCCCCCGGGACAGGGTTATCGAGCAGTACTTC
TRBV5-1	TRBJ1-1	-	-	CASSLGQITMNTEAFF	TGCGCCAGCAGCTTGGGACAGATTACTATGAACACTGAAGCTTTCTTT
TRBV6-1	TRBJ2-2	TRBD1	few	CASRFRDRGSGELFF	TGTGCCAGCAGGTTCCGGGACAGGGGTAGCGGGGAGCTGTTTTTT
TRBV19	TRBJ1-1	TRBD1	few	CASSLRKGALVTEAFF	TGTGCCAGTAGTCTACGCAAGGGGGCTTTGGTCACTGAAGCTTTCTTT
TRBV7-6	TRBJ2-1	TRBD1	few	CASSHGQGTWNEQFF	TGTGCCAGCAGCCATGGACAGGGCACGTGGAATGAGCAGTTCTTC
TRBV5-1	TRBJ2-7	-	-	CASSDGGLYEQYF	TGCGCCAGCAGCGACGGGGGCTTGTACGAGCAGTACTTC
TRBV18	TRBJ2-3	TRBD2	once	CASSPEAGGWSDTQYF	TGTGCCAGCTCACCTGAAGCGGGGGGGTGGTCAGATACGCAGTATTTT
TRBV30	TRBJ2-5	TRBD2	-	CAWALAGGIQETQYF	TGTGCCTGGGCCCTAGCGGGGGGAATCCAAGAGACCCAGTACTTC
TRBV30	TRBJ1-5	-	-	CAWSGTSYQPQHF	TGTGCCTGGAGTGGGACATCCTATCAGCCCCAGCATTTT
TRBV30	TRBJ1-2	-	-	CAWSRLYTGITTDNYGYTF	TGTGCCTGGAGTCGATTATATACAGGGATCACCACTGATAACTATGGCTACACCTTC
TRBV19	TRBJ1-2	TRBD1	-	CASSPPPGTGGRDGYTF	TGTGCCAGTAGTCCCCCGCCCGGGACAGGGGGGCGGGATGGCTACACCTTC
TRBV4-3	TRBJ2-5	-	-	CASSQEVGRETQYF	TGCGCCAGCAGCCAAGAGGTGGGAAGGGAGACCCAGTACTTC
TRBV4-3	TRBJ1-1	-	-	CASSQEGGGLTEAFF	TGCGCCAGCAGCCAAGAGGGTGGAGGCCTCACTGAAGCTTTCTTT
TRBV6-5	TRBJ2-3	-	-	CASSYTRTVDTQYF	TGTGCCAGCAGTTACACACGGACAGTAGATACGCAGTATTTT
TRBV30	TRBJ1-5	-	-	CAWTRGEQPQHF	TGTGCCTGGACCAGGGGAGAGCAGCCCCAGCATTTT
TRBV6-8	TRBJ2-7	-	-	CANRTVSYEQYF	TGTGCCAACAGGACAGTCTCCTACGAGCAGTACTTC
TRBV5-1	TRBJ1-1	TRBD1	-	CASSPGQGGEAFF	TGCGCCAGCAGCCCGGGACAGGGTGGTGAAGCTTTCTTT
TRBV28	TRBJ1-5	-	-	CASKQGDNQPQHF	TGTGCCAGCAAACAGGGAGACAATCAGCCCCAGCATTTT
TRBV29-1	TRBJ2-7	TRBD1	-	CSVGSQGTYEQYF	TGCAGCGTTGGGTCACAGGGGACCTACGAGCAGTACTTC
TRBV4-3	TRBJ1-3	TRBD1	-	CASSQTTGETGNTIYF	TGCGCCAGCAGCCAGACGACAGGGGAGACTGGAAACACCATATATTTT
TRBV2	TRBJ2-7	TRBD1	-	CASTYTMKGQDVAEQYF	TGTGCCAGCACCTATACCATGAAGGGACAGGATGTAGCCGAGCAGTACTTC
TRBV11-2	TRBJ2-1	-	-	CASSLARGLQNEQFF	TGTGCCAGCAGCTTAGCAAGGGGTTTGCAAAATGAGCAGTTCTTC
TRBV2	TRBJ1-6	-	-	CASRATPEGSPLHF	TGTGCCAGCAGGGCAACGCCAGAGGGGTCACCCCTCCACTTT
TRBV30	TRBJ1-1	TRBD1	-	CAWSSTDRAGTEAFF	TGTGCCTGGAGTTCCACGGACAGGGCAGGAACTGAAGCTTTCTTT
TRBV28	TRBJ1-3	TRBD1	-	CASSTGTGLLSGNTIYF	TGTGCCAGCAGCACCGGGACAGGTTTATTGTCTGGAAACACCATATATTTT
TRBV7-2	TRBJ2-7	TRBD2	-	CASSLSGTLTYEQYF	TGTGCCAGCAGCTTGAGCGGGACCTTAACCTACGAGCAGTACTTC
TRBV19	TRBJ1-2	TRBD1	-	CASSPRDRGVKDYGYTF	TGTGCCAGTAGCCCCCGGGACAGGGGAGTTAAGGACTATGGCTACACCTTC
TRBV2	TRBJ2-3	-	-	CASSDQGTNTDTQYF	TGTGCCAGCAGTGATCAAGGGACGAACACAGATACGCAGTATTTT
TRBV6-5	TRBJ1-5	TRBD1	few	CASSPGQGRQPQHF	TGTGCCAGCAGTCCCGGACAGGGGAGGCAGCCCCAGCATTTT